This T cell receptor (beta chain) comes out of a study of human T cells and chemical hapten exposure. The sample holds a few counts of this clonotype. V gave up 6 bases and J gave up 7 bases, with 24 bases separating them. Germline-derived CDR1 and CDR2 are MDHEN and SYDVKM. The CDR3 length is 16 residues. Time point noted: patch test 1, 2 weeks after DPC sensitization. Indicated treatment: therapeutic diphenylcyclopropenone sensitization with weekly scalp DPC. TCRdb called the RACE reads again in MiXCR, with one record for every CDR3 protein. The table has some 110,000 distinct CDR3 sequences, 12% seen once; the top ten hold approximately 1.4%.

The sequence derives from a woman between 45 and 60 years old with alopecia areata. Some clones in this sample may be carry-over from other donors' samples. The V call is TRBV28, the J call TRBJ1-2; the D gene is possibly TRBD1 (6 bases). The source material was whole blood, sampled in connection with sensitization to the hapten diphenylcyclopropenone (DPC). The CDR3 region has the DNA TGTGCCAGCAGCCCCGAAGGGCTGGGGGCTGGAAGTGGCTACACCTTC. This translates into CASSPEGLGAGSGYTF.